One sample yielded the 15 T cell receptor beta chains listed below, sequenced in a study of CD8 T cells in Susac syndrome. Random-hexamer reverse transcription was applied to roughly 0.45 to 1 ug RNA. TCRdb fed the immunoSEQ multiplex PCR reads into MiXCR, producing one record per CDR3 protein. The table has approximately 280,000 distinct CDR3 sequences, about 85% seen once. Sequenced material: CD8+ T cells from PBMCs. The receptors were sampled from a human donor with multiple sclerosis.

The chain links TRBV28 to TRBJ1-1; 8 bases align to TRBD1. The V gene's germline CDR1 is MDHEN and CDR2 SYDVKM. This CDR3 is 17 amino acids long. V lost 8 bases to trimming and J lost 0 bases; unmatched junction nucleotides: 14. The CDR3 nucleotides read TGTGCCAGCGATCCTCGAATAAGGACAGGGCTGAACACTGAAGCTTTCTTT. Protein product: CASDPRIRTGLNTEAFF.

V is TRBV2 and J is TRBJ1-1; D gene unclear. Germline lookup yields CDR1 SNHLY and CDR2 FYNNEI. The V gene lost 2 bases and the J gene lost 8 bases, with 6 bases spanning the gap. The CDR3 covers 11 residues. CDR3 amino acids: CASSETEEAFF. As DNA, the CDR3 is TGTGCCAGCAGTGAAACCGAAGAAGCTTTCTTT.

The gene calls are TRBV4-1 and TRBJ2-1; no clear D gene. V was pared by 2 bases and J by 0 bases, with 8 bases between. The CDR3 has 15 residues. The germline V gene has CDR1 MGHRA and CDR2 YSYEKL. CDR3 in amino acids: CASSQSPPSYNEQFF. CDR3 nucleotides: TGCGCCAGCAGCCAATCGCCCCCCTCCTACAATGAGCAGTTCTTC.

The gene calls are TRBV13 and TRBJ2-3; possible D gene TRBD1, 5 bases. With 5 bases removed from V and 0 bases from J, the gap between germline ends came to 12 bases. Germline values: CDR1 PRHDT, CDR2 FYEKMQ (reference sequence). The CDR3 sequence is 15 residues long. The CDR3 region has the DNA TGTGCCAGCAGCGTGGGGCGGTCTAGCACAGATACGCAGTATTTT. Encoded protein: CASSVGRSSTDTQYF.

The CDR3 is CASSYSLVREDYNEQFF. The CDR3 DNA follows: TGTGCCAGCAGTTACTCCCTCGTGCGGGAGGATTACAATGAGCAGTTCTTC. The V call is TRBV6-5, the J call TRBJ2-1; 8 bases match TRBD2. Trimming at V came to 0 bases and at J to 4 bases, leaving 8 bases not matched to a gene. Germline V gene lookup returns CDR1 MNHEY and CDR2 SVGAGI. This CDR3 is built from 17 residues.

This clonotype was counted once. The chain has TRBV28 and TRBJ2-2, with TRBD2 matching 12 bases. The trim removed 3 bases at V and 7 bases at J, leaving 3 bases unmatched. This CDR3 is 15 amino acids long. Germline CDR1 reads MDHEN; CDR2 reads SYDVKM. CDR3 DNA: TGTGCCAGCAGTTTGCTAGCGGGAGGGCACGGGGAGCTGTTTTTT. As protein: CASSLLAGGHGELFF.

The J gene is TRBJ1-5, the V gene TRBV6-5, with D perhaps TRBD1 (6 bases). CDR3 length: 15 residues. Per the germline V gene, CDR1 is MNHEY and CDR2 is SVGAGI. V lost 5 bases, J lost 2 bases, and 13 bases lay in between. The CDR3 bases are TGTGCCAGCAGTATTACAGGGTTCGGCAATCAGCCCCAGCATTTT. Encoded protein: CASSITGFGNQPQHF.

The chain has TRBV27 and TRBJ2-7; 9 nucleotides agree with TRBD1. This CDR3 comprises 16 residues. In germline, CDR1 is MNHEY, CDR2 SMNVEV (reference sequence). V dropped 5 bases and J dropped 3; count of bases not matched to a gene: 11. The chain's CDR3 is CASSPYLGQGRYEQYF. The CDR3 DNA reads as TGTGCCAGCAGTCCCTATTTGGGACAGGGCCGCTACGAGCAGTACTTC.

CDR3 amino acids: CASTGVGFYGYTF. The CDR3 nucleotides are TGTGCCAGCACTGGGGTAGGCTTCTATGGCTACACCTTC. J is TRBJ1-2 and V is TRBV6-1; D remains ambiguous. Trimming left V 7 bases short and J 4 bases short, with 13 bases between. CDR1 and CDR2 from the germline V gene are MNHNS and SASEGT. CDR3 length equals 13 residues.

The CDR3 DNA reads as TGCGCCAGCAGCCAAGTGGCCTCACGAGGTGAAGCTTTCTTT. Amino acids: CASSQVASRGEAFF. The gene calls are TRBV4-1 and TRBJ1-1; no definite D call. Germline V gene sequence: CDR1 MGHRA, CDR2 YSYEKL. V lost 1 base to trimming and J lost 7 bases, with 13 bases between them. The CDR3 is 14 amino acids.

CDR3 bases: TGTGCCAGCAGCTCGCCGTTGGGGATCAGGGGGGATACGCAGTATTTT. Its translation: CASSSPLGIRGDTQYF. The rearrangement links TRBV28 to TRBJ2-3; 7 bases match TRBD1. The germline gives CDR1 MDHEN, CDR2 SYDVKM. CDR3 length equals 16 residues. V lost 6 bases to trimming and J lost 6 bases; unmatched junction nucleotides: 15.

This clonotype appeared once. The chain carries TRBV27 and TRBJ2-1, with TRBD1 matching over 8 bases. The CDR3 covers 14 residues. V was clipped by 5 bases and J by 2 bases; unmatched bases: 2. In germline, CDR1 is MNHEY, CDR2 SMNVEV (reference sequence). CDR3 protein: CASSGQGAYNEQFF. The CDR3 coding sequence is TGTGCCAGCAGTGGACAGGGAGCCTACAATGAGCAGTTCTTC.

The CDR3 spells CAMQGGRTEAFF. CDR3 bases: TGTGCCATGCAGGGTGGGCGGACTGAAGCTTTCTTT. The chain links TRBV7-2 to TRBJ1-1, with D possibly TRBD1 on 5 matching bases. This CDR3 spans 12 amino acids. The germline V gene encodes CDR1 SGHTA and CDR2 FQGNSA. V dropped 10 bases and J dropped 5 bases, with 14 bases sitting between them.

The chain couples TRBV9 to TRBJ2-1; the match to TRBD2 covers 9 bases. CDR3 length: 15 residues. The V gene end was trimmed by 4 bases and the J gene end by 9 bases; junction bases not matched to a gene: 11. CDR1 is SGDLS, CDR2 YYNGEE, per germline. CDR3 nucleotides: TGTGCCAGCAGCCCCCAAGGCGGGAGGGCGTTTGAGCAGTTCTTC. It specifies CASSPQGGRAFEQFF.

The chain combines TRBV28 with TRBJ2-7; TRBD1 agrees at 9 bases. This CDR3 has 16 amino acids. V trimming: 6 bases; J trimming: 5 bases; junction bases outside the gene matches: 14. From germline, CDR1 is MDHEN and CDR2 SYDVKM. CDR3 residues: CASSDLPGTGKNEQYF. CDR3 sequence (DNA): TGTGCCAGCAGCGATTTACCCGGGACAGGGAAGAACGAGCAGTACTTC.